The 32 T cell receptor beta chains reported below all come from one sample, sequenced in a study of persistence of HIV-infected CD4 T cells. The immunoSEQ assay was version 4, run in survey mode. This table comes from immunoSEQ multiplex PCR, and its TCRdb copy is limited to in-frame clones, with some not included. Counted here are 15,000 to 20,000 clones, 65% occurring once; the ten biggest clones make up 8% to 9%. Their cognate antigens are unknown. The stimulus was lysate of CMV-infected fibroblasts, 10 ug/mL. Sorting selected CD4+ T cells upregulating both CD40 ligand and CD69. Material: CD4+ T cells sorted from PBMCs after roughly 18-hour stimulation, obtained from a patient who received antiretroviral therapy. The source of these receptors is an adult woman with HIV who was CMV-seropositive.

In its sample, this clone was seen a few times. This chain connects TRBV7-3 to TRBJ1-2; TRBD1 aligns across 9 bases. With 4 bases clipped from V and 6 bases from J, the junction kept 6 bases outside the gene matches. CDR3 length: 14 residues. CDR1 and CDR2 from the germline V gene are SGHTA and FQGTGA. DNA for the CDR3: TGTGCCAGCAGCTCATTACAGGGGGCGGATGGCTACACCTTC. It translates to CASSSLQGADGYTF.

The chain uses TRBV7-9 and TRBJ2-1, with 9 bases that match TRBD2. The V segment lost 4 bases and the J segment 6 bases; nucleotides outside the gene matches: 4. Germline V gene lookup returns CDR1 SEHNR and CDR2 FQNEAQ (reference sequence). CDR3 length: 14 residues. This CDR3 is CASSSRGGGNEQFF. In DNA form, the CDR3 reads TGTGCCAGCAGCTCGCGGGGGGGCGGCAATGAGCAGTTCTTC.

By proportion, this clone is medium-sized. The chain links TRBV5-1 to TRBJ1-2; D is possibly TRBD1 (5 bases). CDR1 and CDR2 from the germline V gene are SGHRS and YFSETQ. This CDR3 contains 14 residues. V was pared by 4 bases and J by 2 bases, with 12 bases between. CDR3 coding DNA: TGCGCCAGCAGCGGGGCTAATTTGAACTATGGCTACACCTTC. This codes for CASSGANLNYGYTF.

By frequency in the sample, this clone is medium-sized. The chain links TRBV5-1 to TRBJ1-2, with unresolved D. The CDR3 contains 13 residues. Germline V gene sequence: CDR1 SGHRS, CDR2 YFSETQ. V lost 4 bases to trimming and J lost 4 bases, with 11 bases between them. CDR3 nucleotide sequence: TGCGCCAGCAGCCCCTCAGACGCCTATGGCTACACCTTC. Protein product: CASSPSDAYGYTF.

The rearrangement links TRBV18 to TRBJ1-4, with 9 bases matching TRBD1. This CDR3 has 16 amino acids. Trimming cost V 4 bases and J 4 bases; bases outside gene matches: 7. CDR1 and CDR2 (germline): KGHSH, LQKENI. CDR3 DNA sequence: TGTGCCAGCTCACTCAACCCGGGACAGGGTAATGAAAAACTGTTTTTT. It encodes CASSLNPGQGNEKLFF.

Only a few counts were recorded for this clone. CDR3 DNA: TGTGCCAGTAGTATGGACGGCTTCCAGGAGACCCAGTACTTC. Protein: CASSMDGFQETQYF. The V call is TRBV19, the J call TRBJ2-5; D gene uncertain. The length of the CDR3 is 14 residues. V was clipped by 3 bases and J by 5 bases, with 13 bases between them. Germline CDR1 reads LNHDA; CDR2 reads SQIVND (reference sequence).

The rearrangement uses TRBV9 and TRBJ2-3; D is possibly TRBD1 or TRBD2 (6 bases each). This CDR3 is built from 15 residues. V lost 0 bases to trimming and J lost 5 bases, with 13 bases between them. Germline CDR1 is SGDLS and CDR2 is YYNGEE. The CDR3 DNA is TGTGCCAGCAGCGTAGATATGCGGGACATAGATACGCAGTATTTT. As protein: CASSVDMRDIDTQYF.

This clone was seen a few times. J is TRBJ2-2 and V is TRBV5-1; D is unresolved. The CDR3 has 14 residues. Trimming took 0 bases from V and 5 from J, leaving 8 bases between them. Germline assignment: CDR1 SGHRS and CDR2 YFSETQ. The CDR3 here is CASSLVDRTGELFF. In nucleotides, the CDR3 is TGCGCCAGCAGCTTGGTGGATAGAACCGGGGAGCTGTTTTTT.

This chain connects TRBV6-5 to TRBJ2-3, with 12 bases lining up with TRBD2. The germline CDR1 and CDR2 sequences are MNHEY and SVGAGI. The CDR3 covers 15 residues. V shed 7 bases, J shed 6 bases, and the junction held 8 bases outside the gene matches. This chain's CDR3 is CASTSSGGAGDTQYF. In DNA form, the CDR3 reads TGTGCCAGCACCTCTAGCGGGGGGGCCGGGGATACGCAGTATTTT.

The chain is built from TRBV10-2 and TRBJ2-4; D is ambiguous. Deletions cut 7 bases from V and 14 bases from J, with 15 bases between. The CDR3 sequence is 11 residues long. Germline values: CDR1 WSHSY, CDR2 SAAADI. The CDR3 spells CASKGEEKKYF. CDR3 coding DNA: TGCGCCAGCAAAGGCGAGGAGAAAAAGTACTTC.

This clone was seen a few times. The chain recombines TRBV12-2 with TRBJ2-7. TRBV12-2 is listed as a pseudogene. The CDR3 spans 15 residues. CDR3 residues: CASRLLRVGRHEQYV. The CDR3 coding sequence is TGTGCAAGTCGGCTCCTACGGGTAGGACGCCACGAGCAGTACGTC.

J is TRBJ1-3 and V is TRBV30, with no clear D. V was trimmed by 2 bases and J by 3 bases, leaving 8 bases between them. Germline V CDR1 and CDR2: GTSNPN, SVGIG (reference sequence). The CDR3 is 13 residues long. As DNA, the CDR3 is TGTGCCTGGAGTCGATTGGGTGGAAACACCATATATTTT. Amino acid sequence: CAWSRLGGNTIYF. Using reference TRBV30 and TRBJ1-3 for the parts outside the CDR3, the full variable domain is SQTIHQWPATLVQPVGSPLSLECTVEGTSNPNLYWYRQAAGRGLQLLFYSVGIGQISSEVPQNLSASRPQDRQFILSSKKLLLSDSGFYLCAWSRLGGNTIYFGEGSWLTVV.

V usage is TRBV27 and J usage is TRBJ1-1; weak D call: TRBD1 (6 bases). The germline gives CDR1 MNHEY, CDR2 SMNVEV (reference sequence). V lost 6 bases, J lost 7 bases, and 15 bases lay in between. The CDR3 loop spans 13 amino acids. The CDR3: CASRPGQFNEAFF. The CDR3 DNA reads as TGTGCCAGCAGACCAGGACAGTTTAATGAAGCTTTCTTT.

This clone occurred a few times. The chain is built from TRBV19 and TRBJ1-1; a weak D match, TRBD1 (5 bases). Trimming pared 7 bases from V and 1 base from J, leaving 19 bases between. CDR1 and CDR2 (germline): LNHDA, SQIVND (reference sequence). The CDR3 has 16 residues. This CDR3 is CASTPGHSGRNTEAFF. CDR3 coding DNA: TGTGCCAGTACCCCGGGGCACTCGGGCAGGAACACTGAAGCTTTCTTT.

The gene calls are TRBV3-1 (or the pseudogene TRBV3-2) and TRBJ2-3; 11 bases match TRBD2. This CDR3 has 17 amino acids. Germline V CDR1 and CDR2: LGHDT, YNNKEL (reference sequence). V shed 1 base and J 0 bases; nucleotides not matched to a gene: 3. The CDR3 region is CASSQVSGGASTDTQYF. As DNA, the CDR3 is TGTGCCAGCAGCCAAGTTAGCGGGGGGGCTAGCACAGATACGCAGTATTTT.

This clone was detected only a few times. The chain is built from TRBV11-1 and TRBJ2-7; D gene ambiguous. V lost 3 bases, J lost 0 bases, and 0 bases lay in between. This CDR3 has 11 residues. Germline V gene sequence: CDR1 SGHAT, CDR2 FQDESV (reference sequence). This CDR3 is CASSFSYEQYF. The DNA for the CDR3 is TGTGCCAGCAGCTTCTCCTACGAGCAGTACTTC.

The chain recombines TRBV5-1 with TRBJ1-1; 8 bases line up with TRBD1. The CDR3 totals 16 residues. With 2 bases clipped from V and 0 bases from J, the junction kept 6 bases outside the gene matches. The germline CDR1 and CDR2 sequences are SGHRS and YFSETQ. The CDR3 region is CASSFATGGMNTEAFF. The DNA of the CDR3 is TGCGCCAGCAGCTTCGCCACAGGGGGTATGAACACTGAAGCTTTCTTT.

CDR3 in amino acids: CASSEQPLNSYNEQFF. The DNA for the CDR3 is TGTGCCAGCAGTGAGCAGCCACTTAACTCCTACAATGAGCAGTTCTTC. The chain combines TRBV7-3 with TRBJ2-1; D is uncertain. The CDR3 runs to 16 residues. Trimming cost V 6 bases and J 0 bases, with 15 bases left between them. Germline CDR1 is SGHTA and CDR2 is FQGTGA. Full variable domain (outside the CDR3, taken from reference TRBV7-3 and TRBJ2-1): GAGVSQTPSNKVTEKGKYVELRCDPISGHTALYWYRQSLGQGPEFLIYFQGTGAADDSGLPNDRFFAVRPEGSVSTLKIQRTERGDSAVYLCASSEQPLNSYNEQFFGPGTRLTVL.

The genes are TRBV25-1 and TRBJ1-2, with D perhaps TRBD1 (5 bases). The CDR3 consists of 14 residues. Per the germline V gene, CDR1 is MGHDK and CDR2 is SYGVNS. The V end was cut by 2 bases, the J end by 6 bases, with 13 bases between. The CDR3 region has the DNA TGTGCCAGCAGTGAAGGGCAGGGAGTCCATGGCTACACCTTC. Residues: CASSEGQGVHGYTF.

This clone has a single count. The chain joins TRBV6-5 to TRBJ1-3; D not certain. The ends were cut back, 10 bases at V and 2 bases at J, with 18 bases in the middle. The germline V gene has CDR1 MNHEY and CDR2 SVGAGI. The CDR3 has 15 residues. The CDR3, as DNA: TGTGCCACCAAGCTCGATCTAGGCACTGGAAACACCATATATTTT. It encodes CATKLDLGTGNTIYF.

This chain uses TRBV5-4 with TRBJ2-3, with D tentatively TRBD2 (7 bases). The CDR3 has 16 amino acids. V was trimmed by 4 bases and J by 0 bases, leaving 15 bases between them. The V gene's germline CDR1 is SGHNT and CDR2 YYREEE (reference sequence). The CDR3: CASSTTGGGSTDTQYF. The CDR3 nucleotides read TGTGCCAGCAGCACGACTGGGGGGGGCAGCACAGATACGCAGTATTTT.

The J gene is TRBJ1-2, the V gene TRBV6-1; a possible D gene is TRBD1 (5 bases). This CDR3 is built from 13 residues. V lost 2 bases to trimming and J lost 8 bases, with 12 bases between them. Germline CDR1 reads MNHNS; CDR2 reads SASEGT. This CDR3 is CASSESGLGGYTF. CDR3 DNA: TGTGCCAGCAGTGAATCAGGGCTTGGGGGCTACACCTTC.

This clone occurred a few times. J is TRBJ2-2 and V is TRBV27; tentatively, D is TRBD1 (6 bases). Germline assignment: CDR1 MNHEY and CDR2 SMNVEV (reference sequence). Deletions cut 6 bases from V and 5 bases from J, with 16 bases between. CDR3 length equals 15 residues. The CDR3 DNA is TGTGCCAGCAGAACAACCAGGGGAACGACCGGGGAGCTGTTTTTT. Amino acids: CASRTTRGTTGELFF.

In this sample, this clone turned up a few times. V usage is TRBV6-1 and J usage is TRBJ1-2; D gene ambiguous. The CDR3 covers 13 residues. Germline V gene sequence: CDR1 MNHNS, CDR2 SASEGT. V dropped 2 bases and J dropped 0 bases, with 4 bases sitting between them. The CDR3 protein is CASSERPNYGYTF. DNA for the CDR3: TGTGCCAGCAGTGAACGCCCTAACTATGGCTACACCTTC.

The chain links TRBV5-4 to TRBJ2-7, with D possibly TRBD2 on 5 matching bases. Looked up from germline, CDR1 is SGHNT and CDR2 is YYREEE (reference sequence). Between the trimmed V and J ends, which lost 4 bases and 3 bases, there was a span of 11 bases. This CDR3 has 13 amino acids. The CDR3 loop reads CASSLGNSYEQYF. Written as DNA, the CDR3 is TGTGCCAGCAGCCTCGGGAACAGCTACGAGCAGTACTTC. Full variable domain (missing parts from reference TRBV5-4 and TRBJ2-7): ETGVTQSPTHLIKTRGQQVTLRCSSQSGHNTVSWYQQALGQGPQFIFQYYREEENGRGNFPPRFSGLQFPNYSSELNVNALELDDSALYLCASSLGNSYEQYFGPGTRLTVT.

This chain links TRBV7-2 with TRBJ2-7; D is possibly TRBD2 (6 bases). This CDR3 is built from 14 residues. Between the trimmed V and J ends, which lost 5 bases and 1 base, there was a span of 12 bases. Germline V gene data show CDR1 as SGHTA and CDR2 as FQGNSA. The CDR3 loop reads CASSPRGVSYEQYV. CDR3 DNA: TGTGCCAGCAGCCCGCGGGGCGTATCCTACGAGCAGTACGTC.

This clone has more than one count but fewer than ten. V usage is TRBV6-5 and J usage is TRBJ2-7, with 8 bases matching TRBD1. The germline gives CDR1 MNHEY, CDR2 SVGAGI. V gave up 5 bases and J gave up 5 bases; unmatched junction bases: 5. This CDR3 has 13 residues. The chain's CDR3 is CASSISTGDEQYV. The CDR3, as DNA: TGTGCCAGCAGTATATCGACAGGGGACGAGCAGTACGTC.

CDR3 protein: CASSPRQDSYGYTF. Here the CDR3 DNA reads TGTGCCAGCAGCCCAAGACAGGACAGCTATGGCTACACCTTC. This chain joins TRBV9 and TRBJ1-2, with D perhaps matching TRBD1 (6 bases). V lost 4 bases and J 4 bases, leaving 14 bases between the germline ends. Germline lookup yields CDR1 SGDLS and CDR2 YYNGEE. The CDR3 runs 14 residues.

The chain has TRBV5-1 and TRBJ2-3; 8 bases line up with TRBD2. CDR1 is SGHRS and CDR2 is YFSETQ in the germline V gene. Trimming took 4 bases from V and 2 from J; bases not matched to a gene: 3. This CDR3 is built from 14 residues. Written as DNA, the CDR3 is TGCGCCAGCAGCACCGGACTAGCCACAGATACGCAGTATTTT. This translates into CASSTGLATDTQYF.

This clone was observed a few times. The rearrangement links TRBV3-1 (or the pseudogene TRBV3-2) to TRBJ1-5, with no clear D. Per germline, CDR1 LGHDT and CDR2 YNNKEL (reference sequence). This CDR3 comprises 13 residues. The ends were cut back, 1 base at V and 3 bases at J, with 4 bases in the middle. The CDR3 sequence is CASSQGTNQPQHF. The CDR3 region has the DNA TGTGCCAGCAGCCAAGGAACCAATCAGCCCCAGCATTTT.

This clone was detected only a few times. The chain links TRBV5-1 to TRBJ2-2; TRBD1 agrees at 9 bases. Germline V gene lookup returns CDR1 SGHRS and CDR2 YFSETQ. V lost 2 bases to trimming and J lost 5 bases; unmatched junction nucleotides: 4. This CDR3 comprises 15 residues. The CDR3 DNA reads as TGCGCCAGCAGCTTTGGACAGGGGAGGACCGGGGAGCTGTTTTTT. Amino acid sequence: CASSFGQGRTGELFF. Looking up the rest from reference TRBV5-1 and TRBJ2-2 gives the full variable domain: KAGVTQTPRYLIKTRGQQVTLSCSPISGHRSVSWYQQTPGQGLQFLFEYFSETQRNKGNFPGRFSGRQFSNSRSEMNVSTLELGDSALYLCASSFGQGRTGELFFGEGSRLTVL.

The rearrangement links TRBV2 to TRBJ1-2; perhaps TRBD1 as D (6 bases). V was pared by 10 bases and J by 7 bases, with 19 bases between. The CDR3 spans 13 residues. The germline V gene has CDR1 SNHLY and CDR2 FYNNEI. CDR3 in DNA: TGTGCCACAGGGGTCAGGGGAACTGGTGGCTACACCTTC. It translates to CATGVRGTGGYTF.